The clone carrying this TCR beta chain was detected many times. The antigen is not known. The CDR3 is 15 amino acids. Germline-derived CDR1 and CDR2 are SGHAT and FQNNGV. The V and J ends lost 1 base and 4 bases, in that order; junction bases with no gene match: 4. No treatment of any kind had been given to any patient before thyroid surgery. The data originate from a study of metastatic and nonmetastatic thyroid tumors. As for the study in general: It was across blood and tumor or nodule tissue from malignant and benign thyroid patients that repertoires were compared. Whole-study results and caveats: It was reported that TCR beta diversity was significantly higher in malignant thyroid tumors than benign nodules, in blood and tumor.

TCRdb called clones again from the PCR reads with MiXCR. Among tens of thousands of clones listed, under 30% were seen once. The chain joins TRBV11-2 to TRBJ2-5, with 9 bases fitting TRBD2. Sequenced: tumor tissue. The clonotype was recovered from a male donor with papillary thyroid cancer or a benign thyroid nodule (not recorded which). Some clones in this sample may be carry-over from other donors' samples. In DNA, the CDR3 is TGTGCCAGCAGCTTAGGCCCTAGCGGGACAGAGACCCAGTACTTC. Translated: CASSLGPSGTETQYF.